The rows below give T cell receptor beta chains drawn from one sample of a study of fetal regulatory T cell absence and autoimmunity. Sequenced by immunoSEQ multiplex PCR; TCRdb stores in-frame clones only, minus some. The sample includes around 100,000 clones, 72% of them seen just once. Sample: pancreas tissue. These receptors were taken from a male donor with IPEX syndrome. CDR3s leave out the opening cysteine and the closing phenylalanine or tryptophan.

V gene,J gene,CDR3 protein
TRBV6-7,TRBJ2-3,ASSYCPGTSGGVSTDTQY
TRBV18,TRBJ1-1,ASSPRTVMNTEAF
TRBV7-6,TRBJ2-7,ASSSIPTSGPYEQY
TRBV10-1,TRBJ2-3,ASSETGPDTQY
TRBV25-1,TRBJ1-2,ASSTGGGYGYT
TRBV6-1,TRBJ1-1,ASSEGGTEAF
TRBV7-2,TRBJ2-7,ASSHAGGRAYEQY
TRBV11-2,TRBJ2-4,ASSLTGAKNIQY
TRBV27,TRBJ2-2,ASARSGLSRELF
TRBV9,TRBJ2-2,ASRAGGAGELF
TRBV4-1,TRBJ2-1,ASRAYNEQF
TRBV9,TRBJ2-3,ASSVGTDTQY
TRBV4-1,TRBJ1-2,ASSQPDRVYT
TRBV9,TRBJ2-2,ASSSGGANTGELF
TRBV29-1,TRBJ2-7,SVGLAGTYEQY
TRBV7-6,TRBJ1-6,ASSLLGGNSPLH
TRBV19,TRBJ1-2,ASSADRARYGYT
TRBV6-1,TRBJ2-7,ASRRGLRYEQY
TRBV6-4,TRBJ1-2,AITTPANYGYT
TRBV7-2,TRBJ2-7,ASSFRDTYEQY
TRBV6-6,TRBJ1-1,ASSFPFTNTEAF
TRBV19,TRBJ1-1,ASSRQGWTEAF
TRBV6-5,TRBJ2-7,ASSYLRDYPYEQY
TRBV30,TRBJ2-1,AWSAKPGTSGPLYSYNEQF
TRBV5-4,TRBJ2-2,ASSLPGHTGELF
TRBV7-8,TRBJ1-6,ASSLEAGTEYSYNSPLH
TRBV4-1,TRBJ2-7,ASSSGLPPYEQY
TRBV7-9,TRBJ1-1,ASSYTGREAF
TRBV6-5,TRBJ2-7,ASSYRDFYEQY
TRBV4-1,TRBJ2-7,ASSLRGGANEQY
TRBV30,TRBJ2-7,AWSPGQGYEQY
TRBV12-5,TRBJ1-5,ASGLTSSPQH
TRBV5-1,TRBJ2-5,ASSRTLAGGGETQY
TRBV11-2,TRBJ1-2,ASSPWANYGYT
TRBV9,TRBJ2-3,ASSLEGTVITDTQY
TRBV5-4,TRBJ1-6,ASSPAGGINSPLH
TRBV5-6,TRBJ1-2,ASSLRGLQNYGYT
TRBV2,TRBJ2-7,ASNADLAEQY
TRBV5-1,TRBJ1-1,ASSSTGFMNTEAF
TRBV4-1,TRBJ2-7,ASSQVAGSGYEQY
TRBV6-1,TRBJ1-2,ASLPLTAFRYT
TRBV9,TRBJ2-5,ASSAGTGGKETQY
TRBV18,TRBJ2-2,ASSPPGDTGELF
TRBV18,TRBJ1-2,ASSPRGYGYT
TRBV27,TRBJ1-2,ASSWDRYYGYT
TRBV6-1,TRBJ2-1,ASSSTWTGGNEQF
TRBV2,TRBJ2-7,ASSDRSAYEQY
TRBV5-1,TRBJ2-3,ASSRLGGDTQY
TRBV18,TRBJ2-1,ASSPKRLQGEQF
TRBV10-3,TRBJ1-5,AISPGDRPNQPQH
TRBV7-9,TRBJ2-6,ASSLDRWGSGANVLT
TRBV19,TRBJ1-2,ASSINAESHYGYT
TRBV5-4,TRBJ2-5,ASRPTPERAETQY
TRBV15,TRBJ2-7,ATSRDFRDRVPYEQY
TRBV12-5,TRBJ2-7,ASGSIYEQY
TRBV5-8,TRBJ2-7,ASSMTGPYYEQY
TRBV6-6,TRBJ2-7,ASRGRGYEQY
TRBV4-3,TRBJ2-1,ASSQGVYRGSHNEQF